This T cell receptor (beta chain) was recorded in a study of blood T cell repertoires in COVID-19. Study as a whole: The United States, Italy and Spain were the sources of the acute and convalescent COVID-19 samples. T cells, B-cell-depleted T cells, or PBMCs supplied cDNA or gDNA.

Authors' data handling: Amplification with reference gene primers provided the estimates of nucleated cell counts. Libraries were prepared by immunoSEQ multiplex PCR; TCRdb keeps only in-frame clonotypes and omits some of them. The V and J calls and clone size come from that table; D and trimming were worked out from the DNA. The profile shows roughly 74,000 clones, 70% to 90% of them singletons. The germline CDR1 and CDR2 sequences are MNHEY and SMNVEV (reference sequence). This CDR3 is 16 amino acids long. The V gene end was trimmed by 2 bases and the J gene end by 3 bases; junction bases not matched to a gene: 6.

This receptor was taken from a woman of 80 years or more with active or convalescent COVID-19. Sequencing input: peripheral blood. V gene TRBV27 combines with J gene TRBJ2-2, with TRBD1 matching 7 bases. The CDR3 DNA sequence: TGTGCCAGCAGTTTACCAGGGGGAACCCACACCGGGGAGCTGTTTTTT. Translated, it gives CASSLPGGTHTGELFF.